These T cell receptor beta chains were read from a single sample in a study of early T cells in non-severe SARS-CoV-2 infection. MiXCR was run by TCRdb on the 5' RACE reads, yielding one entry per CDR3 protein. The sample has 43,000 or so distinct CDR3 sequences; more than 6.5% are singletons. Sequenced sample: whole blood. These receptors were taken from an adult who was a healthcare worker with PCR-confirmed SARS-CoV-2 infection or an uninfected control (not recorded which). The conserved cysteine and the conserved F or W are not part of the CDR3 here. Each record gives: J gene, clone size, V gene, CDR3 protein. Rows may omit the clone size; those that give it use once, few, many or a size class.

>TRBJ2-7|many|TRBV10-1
ASAGTGGSYEQY
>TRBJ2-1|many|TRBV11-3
ASSSRDYNEQF
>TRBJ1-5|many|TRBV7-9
ASFWGRGQVQPQH
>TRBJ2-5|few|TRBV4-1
ASSRENLQGIGETQY
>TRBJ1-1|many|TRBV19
ASSSKGGLVNTEAF
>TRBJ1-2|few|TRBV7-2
ASSLRTGSSNYGYT
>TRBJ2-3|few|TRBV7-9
ASSSRPPGQSTDTQY
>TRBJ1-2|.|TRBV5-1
ASSLTEFYGYT
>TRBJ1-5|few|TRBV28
ASSLLRQYSNQPQH
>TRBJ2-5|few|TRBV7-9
ASSSTEAPEWETQY
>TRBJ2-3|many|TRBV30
ACVDGGAPSTDTQY
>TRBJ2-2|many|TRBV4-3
ASSQDLSRGRTGELF
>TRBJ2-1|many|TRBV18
ASSPGGAGWDNEQF
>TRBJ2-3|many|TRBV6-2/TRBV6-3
ASSYGGAFTDTQY
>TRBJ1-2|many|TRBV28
ASSPGNYGYT
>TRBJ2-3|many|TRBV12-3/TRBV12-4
ASSLFLLEMADTQY
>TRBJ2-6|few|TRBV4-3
ASSQKTGASSGANVLT
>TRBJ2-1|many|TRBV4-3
ASSQGTGGSNEQF
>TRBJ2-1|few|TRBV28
ASSLLPSGSDEQF
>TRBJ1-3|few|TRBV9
ASSVGNTIY
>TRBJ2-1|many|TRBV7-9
ASSLSLAGTYNEQF
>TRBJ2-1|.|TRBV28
ASSPRTQHNEQF
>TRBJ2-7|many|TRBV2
ASSEGAEVSYEQY
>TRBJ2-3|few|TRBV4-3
ASSQVLASDTQY
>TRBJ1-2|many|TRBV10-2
ASSGQGLGYGYT
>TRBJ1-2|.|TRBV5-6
ASSLPTHGYT
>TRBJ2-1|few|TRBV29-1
SVGQSNEQF
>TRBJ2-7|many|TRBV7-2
ASSLVVQTYEQY
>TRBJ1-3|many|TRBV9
ASSVEPTVDTIY
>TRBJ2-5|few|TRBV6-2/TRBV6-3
ASSYSASGGETQY
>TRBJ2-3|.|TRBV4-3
ASSQPPSSGAFTDTQY
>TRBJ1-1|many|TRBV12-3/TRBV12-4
ASSPVLNTEAF
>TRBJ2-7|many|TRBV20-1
SVLWGLSYEQY
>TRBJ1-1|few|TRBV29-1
SVEVGGQGLRAF
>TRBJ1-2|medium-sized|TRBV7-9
ASSSGEYYGYT
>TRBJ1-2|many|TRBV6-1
AGTGDGKYGYT
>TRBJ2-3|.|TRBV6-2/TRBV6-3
ASSYSSERDTQY
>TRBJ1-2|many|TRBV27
ASSLGESYGYT
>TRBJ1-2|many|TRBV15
ATSRDRRGQSYGYT
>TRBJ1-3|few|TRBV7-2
ASSLESYGNTIY
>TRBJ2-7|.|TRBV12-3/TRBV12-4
ASSRSSLEQY
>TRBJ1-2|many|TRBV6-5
ASSPTTYGYT
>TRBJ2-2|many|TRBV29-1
SVTRQNTGELF
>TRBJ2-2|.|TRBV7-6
ASSVPGVALLQGPGELF
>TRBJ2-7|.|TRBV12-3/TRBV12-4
ASSTYKQYEQY
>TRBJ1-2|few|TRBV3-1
ASSQTGASGYT
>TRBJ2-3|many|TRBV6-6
ASNPGGRGTDTQY
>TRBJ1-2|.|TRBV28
ASSYLLLRLRTVNYGYT
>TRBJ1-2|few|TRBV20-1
SASRDRGLGGYT
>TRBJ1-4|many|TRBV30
AWSRPGQGYEKLF
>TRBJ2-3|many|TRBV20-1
SARVPGHVSTDTQY